Each of the 4 T cell receptor beta chains below was sequenced from the same sample in a study of glioma-infiltrating T cells after dendritic cell vaccination. Time point denoted: after dendritic cell vaccination, including at tumor progression/relapse. Assay used: immunoSEQ multiplex PCR; TCRdb lists only in-frame clones, some missing. The repertoire holds tens of thousands of clones, roughly 80% seen once, with about 15% in the top ten. This specimen was blood, taken after dendritic cell vaccination. The receptors originated from a human donor with glioblastoma.

J is TRBJ2-7 and V is TRBV11-2; a possible D gene is TRBD1 (5 bases). V gave up 0 bases and J gave up 7 bases, with 10 bases separating them. Germline values: CDR1 SGHAT, CDR2 FQNNGV. The CDR3 is 13 residues long. The CDR3 bases are TGTGCCAGCAGCTTAGACAGGGTTGGGGAGCAGTACTTC. Translating it yields CASSLDRVGEQYF.

Regarding this clone: At one of its ends the junction is not consistent with the germline gene, which may arise from a read error. The chain recombines TRBV7-7 with TRBJ2-3; 8 nucleotides match TRBD1. Germline CDR1 SSHAT, CDR2 FNYEAQ (reference sequence). CDR3 size: 17 residues. CDR3: CASSLGRGLKRTDTQYF. The CDR3 DNA reads as TGTGCTAGCAGCTTAGGCAGGGGGCTTAAAAGAACAGATACGCAGTATTTT.

This chain joins TRBV5-1 and TRBJ2-1, with unresolved D. Trimming took off 0 bases at V and 6 bases at J, with 10 bases between the two ends. The CDR3 is 14 residues long. CDR1 SGHRS and CDR2 YFSETQ come from the germline V gene. The CDR3 DNA reads as TGCGCCAGCAGCTTGGACAGTCCCTTCAATGAGCAGTTCTTC. This codes for CASSLDSPFNEQFF.

This clone was seen once. V usage is TRBV6-1 and J usage is TRBJ1-1; TRBD1 aligns across 7 bases. Germline lookup yields CDR1 MNHNS and CDR2 SASEGT. V lost 4 bases, J lost 4 bases, and 6 bases stayed unmatched. This CDR3 is 14 amino acids long. The CDR3 DNA sequence: TGTGCCAGCAGTGGGAGGACAGGCAGCACTGAAGCTTTCTTT. Encoded protein: CASSGRTGSTEAFF.